The 29 T cell receptor beta chains listed next were all sequenced from one sample in a study of molecular identifiers for immune sequencing clone quantification. One entry per CDR3 protein, called by TCRdb with MiXCR from the PCR reads. The sample includes more than 450,000 distinct CDR3 sequences, about 26% of them seen just once. The specimen sequenced was naive CD8+ T cells from blood, with Jurkat cell RNA spiked in. Subset of the sample: FACS-sorted CD8+CD4-CCR7+CD45RA+ naive T cells. These receptors originate from a human donor in good health. Some libraries in this study had Jurkat cell RNA spiked in.

This clonotype was counted ten times or more. At one end, the junction sequence differs from germline, possibly due to a read error. V is TRBV12-3 or TRBV12-4 and J is TRBJ2-2; D is undetermined. The CDR3 has 12 amino acids. The CDR3 DNA sequence: TGTGCCAGCAGCTTAGTAGGCGGGGAGCTGTTTTTT. Its translation is CASSLVGGELFF.

The chain uses TRBV6-5 and TRBJ1-2, with a tentative D call TRBD1 (6 bases). This CDR3 has 15 amino acids. Germline CDR1 MNHEY, CDR2 SVGAGI. V lost 3 bases and J lost 10, with 21 bases in between. Here the CDR3 reads CASSYSQGEGQFYTF. CDR3 coding DNA: TGTGCCAGCAGTTATTCACAGGGTGAGGGGCAATTCTACACCTTC.

This clonotype was detected ten times or more. The chain combines TRBV20-1 with TRBJ1-4; no clear D. The CDR3 length is 13 residues. CDR1 and CDR2 from the germline V gene are DFQATT and SNEGSKA (reference sequence). V lost 5 bases to trimming and J lost 3 bases, with 10 bases between them. CDR3 sequence: CSAVRGANEKLFF. The CDR3 DNA reads TGCAGTGCTGTACGTGGGGCTAATGAAAAACTGTTTTTT.

This clonotype was detected only a few times. This may come from a read error, since a much larger clone is one base off. V usage is TRBV28 and J usage is TRBJ2-7; D possibly matches TRBD1 or TRBD2 (5 bases each). V was clipped by 2 bases and J by 5 bases, with 7 bases between them. Germline V gene lookup returns CDR1 MDHEN and CDR2 SYDVKM. The CDR3 has 12 amino acids. The CDR3 protein is CASSLGDHEQYF. CDR3 DNA: TGTGCCAGCAGTTTAGGGGACCACGAGCAGTACTTC.

This clonotype was counted a few times. V and J are TRBV4-3 and TRBJ2-3; 9 bases align to TRBD2. Germline V gene sequence: CDR1 LGHNA, CDR2 YSLEER. V was clipped by 3 bases and J by 4 bases; unmatched bases: 11. This CDR3 spans 17 amino acids. The CDR3 reads CASSQGTTSGRSDTQYF. CDR3 sequence (DNA): TGCGCCAGCAGCCAGGGTACAACTAGCGGGCGCTCAGATACGCAGTATTTT.

The DNA of the CDR3 is TGTGCCAGCAGTCCCTCCGGGACAGCCACCTACGAGCAGTACTTC. Its translation is CASSPSGTATYEQYF. This sequence joins TRBV12-3 or TRBV12-4 and TRBJ2-7; 7 nucleotides align to TRBD1. The ends lost 5 bases at V and 2 bases at J; junction bases unmatched: 9. This CDR3 is built from 15 residues.

There are a few counts of this clonotype. This sequence joins TRBV27 and TRBJ2-7; tentatively, D is TRBD2 (5 bases). CDR1 is MNHEY and CDR2 is SMNVEV in the germline V gene (reference sequence). V gave up 5 bases and J gave up 2 bases, with 10 bases separating them. CDR3 length equals 13 residues. CDR3 residues: CASSTGLTYEQYF. The CDR3 bases are TGTGCCAGCAGTACGGGGTTAACCTACGAGCAGTACTTC.

Many counts were recorded for this clonotype. The rearrangement links TRBV4-1 to TRBJ2-3, with 8 bases lining up with TRBD2. The CDR3 is 15 amino acids. J lost 3 bases, V lost 6 bases, and 8 bases had no gene match. Per germline, CDR1 MGHRA and CDR2 YSYEKL. In DNA, the CDR3 is TGCGCCAGCAGTCTCAGCGGGGGAGGGACAGATACGCAGTATTTT. This encodes CASSLSGGGTDTQYF.

The chain links TRBV4-3 to TRBJ2-1; a possible D gene is TRBD1 (5 bases). V was cut by 5 bases and J by 4 bases, with 15 bases left in between. The CDR3 totals 15 residues. Per germline, CDR1 LGHNA and CDR2 YSLEER. The DNA for the CDR3 is TGCGCCAGCAGCAAGGACACCTCTCCTTACAATGAGCAGTTCTTC. Its protein product is CASSKDTSPYNEQFF.

Only a few counts were recorded for this clonotype. The chain is built from TRBV12-3 or TRBV12-4 and TRBJ1-1; D remains ambiguous. The CDR3 sequence is 12 residues long. The germline V and J ends were trimmed by 6 bases and 2 bases, with 7 bases remaining between them. CDR3 protein: CASSHRNTEAFF. The CDR3, as DNA: TGTGCCAGCAGCCACCGTAACACTGAAGCTTTCTTT.

V is TRBV4-1 and J is TRBJ2-5; D remains unclear. Trimming removed 1 base from V and 4 bases from J, with 7 bases in between. The CDR3 spans 13 residues. Looked up from germline, CDR1 is MGHRA and CDR2 is YSYEKL. The CDR3 reads CASSQVLTETQYF. The DNA of the CDR3 is TGCGCCAGCAGCCAAGTTTTAACAGAGACCCAGTACTTC.

The rearrangement uses TRBV20-1 and TRBJ1-3; no firm D call. Trimming removed 1 base at V and 2 bases at J, with 15 bases between. Germline V lookup: CDR1 DFQATT, CDR2 SNEGSKA (reference sequence). This CDR3 is 16 amino acids long. Written as DNA, the CDR3 is TGCAGTGCTAGAGGAGAAGGGTTCATCGCTGGAAACACCATATATTTT. The encoded protein is CSARGEGFIAGNTIYF.

CDR3 nucleotides: TGCGCCAGCAGTCAACCGGACAGCCATTCACCCCTCCACTTT. Translation gives CASSQPDSHSPLHF. The chain combines TRBV23-1 with TRBJ1-6, with D maybe TRBD1 (6 bases). TRBV23-1 belongs to the ORF category, with a function that is uncertain. This CDR3 is 14 amino acids long. Trimming took 2 bases from V and 8 from J, leaving 10 bases between them.

This clonotype was counted ten times or more. The chain recombines TRBV20-1 with TRBJ2-7, with D tentatively TRBD1 (5 bases). Germline V CDR1 and CDR2: DFQATT, SNEGSKA (reference sequence). CDR3 size: 13 residues. V shed 2 bases and J shed 1 base, with 9 bases lying between them. For the CDR3, the DNA is TGCAGTGCTAGAACTCCAGGGTCCTACGAGCAGTACTTC. Protein: CSARTPGSYEQYF.

Ten or more counts support this clonotype. The chain is built from TRBV6-6 and TRBJ2-1; D is possibly TRBD1 (6 bases). The germline gives CDR1 MNHNY, CDR2 SVGAGI (reference sequence). The CDR3 loop spans 14 amino acids. With 3 bases removed from V and 6 bases from J, the gap between germline ends came to 12 bases. CDR3 sequence: CASSYVWGRNEQFF. In nucleotides, the CDR3 is TGTGCCAGCAGTTATGTCTGGGGGCGCAATGAGCAGTTCTTC.

As for this clonotype: Germline and junction disagree at one end, which may indicate a read error. This rearrangement joins TRBV4-3 to TRBJ1-5, with D unresolved. The CDR3 is 15 residues long. The germline gives CDR1 LGHNA, CDR2 YSLEER. CDR3 protein: CARSQNAGYKQPQHF. In DNA, the CDR3 is TGCGCCCGCAGCCAAAATGCCGGGTACAAACAGCCCCAGCATTTT.

The rearrangement uses TRBV11-3 and TRBJ2-1, with D tentatively TRBD1 (5 bases). From germline, CDR1 is SGHNT and CDR2 YENEEA. This CDR3 contains 14 residues. Trimming took off 4 bases at V and 5 bases at J, with 12 bases between the two ends. The CDR3 DNA reads as TGTGCCAGCAGCTCCCGACAGAATAACAATGAGCAGTTCTTC. Amino acids: CASSSRQNNNEQFF.

The chain carries TRBV12-3 or TRBV12-4 and TRBJ1-5; D gene ambiguous. This CDR3 has 18 amino acids. Trimming took off 2 bases at V and 0 bases at J, with 17 bases between the two ends. CDR3 region: CASSLRSIRRYSNQPQHF. The CDR3 DNA is TGTGCCAGCAGTTTAAGGAGTATACGCAGATATAGCAATCAGCCCCAGCATTTT.

A remark on this clonotype: A read error is likely, as this CDR3 ends without the conserved phenylalanine or tryptophan. This chain joins TRBV30 and TRBJ2-7; D call uncertain. This CDR3 region has 13 residues. The V end was cut by 6 bases, the J end by 0 bases, with 12 bases between. Germline-derived CDR1 and CDR2 are GTSNPN and SVGIG (reference sequence). CDR3 DNA: TGTGCCTGTTCTATGTACAACTCCTACGAGCAGTACCTC. As protein: CACSMYNSYEQYL.

This clonotype was found a few times. The chain couples TRBV11-3 to TRBJ2-3; D tentatively reads TRBD1 or TRBD2 (5 bases each). Germline CDR1 and CDR2: SGHNT and YENEEA. The CDR3 contains 13 residues. V lost 8 bases to trimming and J lost 4 bases, with 13 bases between them. The CDR3 DNA follows: TGTGCCAGCGGCTCAGAGGGGTCAGATACGCAGTATTTT. Translating it yields CASGSEGSDTQYF.

As concerns this clonotype: This may be a read error: a much more frequent sequence differs by one nucleotide. The chain links TRBV12-3 or TRBV12-4 to TRBJ2-3; D may be TRBD1 (6 bases). V was cut by 8 bases and J by 5 bases, with 17 bases left in between. The CDR3 has 14 amino acids. The CDR3 region has the DNA TGTGCCAGCGCCGGGACAACCCGTATAGATACGCAGTATTTT. As protein: CASAGTTRIDTQYF.

This clonotype was seen many times. This chain uses TRBV6-5 with TRBJ2-5, with TRBD1 as a possible D gene (6 bases). Trimming took off 5 bases at V and 1 base at J, with 11 bases between the two ends. CDR1 and CDR2 from the germline V gene are MNHEY and SVGAGI. This CDR3 has 14 amino acids. The CDR3 region has the DNA TGTGCCAGCAGTAGACAGGAGTCCCAAGAGACCCAGTACTTC. Translation gives CASSRQESQETQYF.

As concerns this clonotype: A clone one base away is much larger, so this may be a read error. Likely a read error: the CDR3 ends without its conserved phenylalanine or tryptophan. This chain connects TRBV7-9 to TRBJ1-1; D uncertain. Trimming took off 4 bases at V and 3 bases at J, with 6 bases between the two ends. The CDR3 is made up of 12 amino acids. Per germline, CDR1 SEHNR and CDR2 FQNEAQ (reference sequence). The chain's CDR3 is CASSSLDTEAFL. CDR3 DNA sequence: TGTGCCAGCAGCTCCCTGGACACTGAAGCTTTCCTT.

In DNA, the CDR3 is TGTGCCAGCTACCCCGGATGGGGGGCGTCCTACGAGCAGTACTTC. The encoded protein is CASYPGWGASYEQYF. The chain couples TRBV27 to TRBJ2-7; D is perhaps TRBD1 or TRBD2 (6 bases each). V lost 8 bases to trimming and J lost 1 base, with 18 bases between them. Germline CDR1 MNHEY, CDR2 SMNVEV (reference sequence). The CDR3 is 15 residues long.

This clonotype was observed many times. The chain joins TRBV5-1 to TRBJ2-7; D is perhaps TRBD2 (6 bases). V lost 3 bases and J lost 0, with 10 bases in between. Germline V gene data show CDR1 as SGHRS and CDR2 as YFSETQ. This CDR3 has 14 amino acids. The CDR3 here is CASSWEVSSYEQYF. CDR3 nucleotides: TGCGCCAGCAGCTGGGAGGTGAGCTCCTACGAGCAGTACTTC.

This clonotype was found many times. This chain uses TRBV6-2 or TRBV6-3 with TRBJ2-2, with 8 bases identical to TRBD1. V shed 2 bases, J shed 3 bases, and the junction held 2 bases outside the gene matches. The CDR3 has 15 residues. From germline, CDR1 is MNHEY and CDR2 SVGEGT. The CDR3 sequence: CASSYGTGYTGELFF. DNA of the CDR3: TGTGCCAGCAGTTACGGGACAGGTTACACCGGGGAGCTGTTTTTT.

This clonotype has more than one count but fewer than ten. This chain uses TRBV11-2 with TRBJ2-1; 13 positions agree with TRBD2. This CDR3 comprises 21 residues. From germline, CDR1 is SGHAT and CDR2 FQNNGV. J gave up 0 bases and V 0 bases, and 11 bases lay outside the gene matches. CDR3 region: CASSLDWVTSGGQSSYNEQFF. Here the CDR3 DNA reads TGTGCCAGCAGCTTAGATTGGGTGACTAGCGGGGGGCAAAGCTCCTACAATGAGCAGTTCTTC.

Ten or more counts support this clonotype. V is TRBV29-1 and J is TRBJ2-3, with 11 positions matching TRBD2. Germline CDR1 is SQVTM and CDR2 is ANQGSEA. Unmatched junction bases numbered 1, after V lost 3 bases and J lost 5 bases. This CDR3 region has 13 residues. CDR3 amino acids: CSVELAGGDTQYF. In nucleotides, the CDR3 is TGCAGCGTTGAGCTAGCGGGAGGAGATACGCAGTATTTT.

This clonotype was seen only a few times. The chain recombines TRBV24-1 with TRBJ2-3, with 10 bases lining up with TRBD1. Losses at the gene ends were 3 bases for V and 4 bases for J; bases not matched to a gene: 0. Germline V lookup: CDR1 KGHDR, CDR2 SFDVKD. CDR3 length: 14 residues. The CDR3 sequence is CATSDGQGADTQYF. The DNA for the CDR3 is TGTGCCACCAGTGATGGACAGGGGGCAGATACGCAGTATTTT.